The rows below give T cell receptor beta chains drawn from one sample of a study of CD8 T cells in ankylosing spondylitis. TCRdb reprocessed the 5' RACE reads with MiXCR, giving one entry per CDR3 protein. The sample includes some 240,000 distinct CDR3 sequences, 8.6% of them seen just once. The sample taken for sequencing was blood, either unsorted or a sorted T cell fraction (not recorded which). The receptors originated from a male donor with ankylosing spondylitis or in good health (not recorded which). CDR3s include the opening cysteine and the closing phenylalanine or tryptophan. Each record gives: V gene, D gene, J gene, clone size, CDR3 protein, CDR3 DNA. The D gene is left open where the match is weak. Size values are once, few and many counts, or a class for expanded clones, and some rows have none.

TRBV5-1	TRBD1	TRBJ2-1	many	CASGGDRYNEQFF	TGCGCCAGCGGCGGGGACAGGTACAATGAGCAGTTCTTC
TRBV6-2/TRBV6-3	TRBD2	TRBJ2-3	many	CASSYLVAGGPTDTQYF	TGTGCCAGCAGTTACCTGGTAGCGGGGGGGCCAACAGATACGCAGTATTTT
TRBV3-1	TRBD2	TRBJ2-1	few	CASTQRLAGRSSYNEQFF	TGTGCCAGCACCCAAAGGCTAGCGGGCCGTAGCTCCTACAATGAGCAGTTCTTC
TRBV7-8	NA	TRBJ1-1	NA	CASSLDRKLNTEAFF	TGTGCCAGCAGCTTAGATCGGAAACTCAACACTGAAGCTTTCTTT
TRBV6-5	TRBD2	TRBJ2-1	many	CASSYGVAGGHYNEQFF	TGTGCCAGCAGTTACGGGGTAGCGGGGGGGCACTACAATGAGCAGTTCTTC
TRBV10-2	NA	TRBJ1-4	many	CASYRGPGEKLFF	TGCGCCAGCTATCGGGGCCCGGGGGAAAAACTGTTTTTT
TRBV12-3/TRBV12-4	TRBD1	TRBJ1-2	many	CASVGQGDYGYTF	TGTGCCAGCGTCGGACAGGGGGACTATGGCTACACCTTC
TRBV5-1	NA	TRBJ2-6	many	CASTPWDSGANVLTF	TGCGCCAGCACCCCATGGGACTCTGGGGCCAACGTCCTGACTTTC
TRBV29-1	NA	TRBJ1-1	many	CSVESGGVEAFF	TGCAGCGTTGAATCAGGCGGGGTTGAAGCTTTCTTT
TRBV27	NA	TRBJ1-2	many	CASSFNDPVTGNGYTF	TGTGCCAGCAGTTTTAACGACCCCGTTACGGGGAATGGCTACACCTTC
TRBV16	NA	TRBJ1-2	many	CASSQSAGVGYTF	TGTGCCAGCAGCCAATCAGCCGGGGTTGGCTACACCTTC
TRBV6-1	TRBD1	TRBJ2-5	many	CASSSRGDRETQYF	TGTGCCAGTTCCTCTCGAGGGGACAGAGAGACCCAGTACTTC
TRBV10-3	NA	TRBJ2-2	NA	CAISEAGRTGELFF	TGTGCCATCAGTGAGGCGGGGCGCACCGGGGAGCTGTTTTTT
TRBV3-1	NA	TRBJ2-1	many	CASSRLGDSGREQFF	TGTGCCAGCAGCCGGCTGGGAGATAGCGGAAGAGAGCAGTTCTTC
TRBV11-2	TRBD2	TRBJ2-1	many	CASSLYLAGALGEQFF	TGTGCCAGCAGCTTATATTTAGCGGGGGCCTTAGGTGAGCAGTTCTTC
TRBV7-2	TRBD1	TRBJ1-6	many	CASSILTGAYNSPLHF	TGTGCCAGCAGCATCTTAACAGGGGCCTATAATTCACCCCTCCACTTT
TRBV20-1	TRBD1	TRBJ1-3	many	CSARGGQGLSGNTIYF	TGCAGTGCTAGAGGGGGACAGGGGTTATCGGGAAACACCATATATTTT
TRBV5-1	NA	TRBJ2-7	many	CASSLNDHEQYF	TGCGCCAGCAGCTTGAATGACCACGAGCAGTACTTC
TRBV7-8	NA	TRBJ2-5	NA	CASSVPGGRRQETQYF	TGTGCCAGCAGCGTCCCCGGGGGCCGTAGACAAGAGACCCAGTACTTC
TRBV7-2	NA	TRBJ1-1	NA	CASDRTQNTEAFF	TGTGCCAGCGACCGGACCCAGAACACTGAAGCTTTCTTT
TRBV5-1	NA	TRBJ1-1	many	CASSLGAADEAFF	TGCGCCAGCAGCTTGGGGGCGGCAGATGAAGCTTTCTTT
TRBV6-5	NA	TRBJ2-3	few	CASSHLGGAPDTQYF	TGTGCCAGCAGTCACCTAGGGGGGGCGCCGGATACGCAGTATTTT
TRBV6-2/TRBV6-3	NA	TRBJ1-4	NA	CASSPRSTNRREKLFF	TGTGCCAGCAGTCCGCGGTCGACAAACCGACGGGAAAAACTGTTTTTT
TRBV2	NA	TRBJ1-1	many	CASSGEANTEAFF	TGTGCCAGCAGTGGTGAGGCGAACACTGAAGCTTTCTTT
TRBV5-1	TRBD1	TRBJ1-1	many	CASSVDRAMNTEAFF	TGCGCCAGCAGCGTGGACAGGGCCATGAACACTGAAGCTTTCTTT
TRBV5-6	NA	TRBJ2-7	many	CASSSLPRRDYEQYF	TGTGCCAGCAGCTCCCTCCCCCGCAGGGATTACGAGCAGTACTTC
TRBV11-2	TRBD2	TRBJ2-3	many	CASSSLAGGPDTKYF	TGTGCCAGCAGCTCTTTAGCGGGAGGGCCAGATACCAAGTATTTT
TRBV19	NA	TRBJ1-3	NA	CASAEAYGGRSGNTIYF	TGTGCCAGTGCCGAAGCCTACGGAGGGAGATCTGGAAACACCATATATTTT
TRBV7-2	TRBD2	TRBJ2-1	few	CASSIRSGGYNEQFF	TGTGCCAGCAGCATACGGAGCGGGGGGTACAATGAGCAGTTCTTC
TRBV10-3	NA	TRBJ2-2	NA	CAISESKVPPAGELFF	TGTGCCATCAGTGAGTCGAAAGTCCCGCCGGCCGGGGAGCTGTTTTTT
TRBV7-9	NA	TRBJ2-5	NA	CASRKGANQETQYF	TGTGCCAGCAGGAAAGGGGCCAACCAAGAGACCCAGTACTTC
TRBV29-1	TRBD2	TRBJ2-3	many	CSVEVLAGGVTQYF	TGCAGCGTTGAAGTACTAGCGGGAGGTGTTACGCAGTATTTT
TRBV5-1	NA	TRBJ1-1	many	CASSLAEANTEAFF	TGCGCCAGCAGCTTGGCCGAAGCGAACACTGAAGCTTTCTTT
TRBV5-1	NA	TRBJ1-1	many	CASSLLRTAMNTEAFF	TGCGCCAGCAGCCTCCTACGGACCGCCATGAACACTGAAGCTTTCTTT
TRBV7-2	NA	TRBJ2-5	many	CASSLVYTQYF	TGTGCCAGCAGCTTAGTATACACCCAGTACTTC
TRBV6-1	NA	TRBJ2-1	NA	CASTIRGGGRDEQFF	TGTGCCAGCACCATCAGGGGGGGGGGCCGAGATGAGCAGTTCTTC
TRBV7-2	TRBD1	TRBJ2-5	NA	CASSDGTAPNWETQYF	TGTGCCAGCAGCGACGGGACAGCCCCGAATTGGGAGACCCAGTACTTC
TRBV7-2	NA	TRBJ2-7	NA	CASSPTPEGLNEQYF	TGTGCCAGCAGCCCTACTCCTGAGGGCCTGAACGAGCAGTACTTC
TRBV7-2	NA	TRBJ1-1	few	CASSRGAVSTEAFF	TGTGCCAGCAGCAGGGGGGCGGTGAGCACTGAAGCTTTCTTT
TRBV18	NA	TRBJ1-6	many	CASSPRGNDNSPLHF	TGTGCCAGCTCACCAAGGGGGAACGATAATTCACCCCTCCACTTT
TRBV27	TRBD1	TRBJ1-2	few	CASSSQGQGSYGYTF	TGTGCCAGCAGTTCACAGGGGCAGGGGAGCTATGGCTACACCTTC
TRBV5-5	TRBD1	TRBJ1-4	many	CASSSRDRNEKLFF	TGTGCCAGCAGCTCCCGGGACAGGAATGAAAAACTGTTTTTT
TRBV29-1	NA	TRBJ2-3	many	CSVIAESTDTQYF	TGCAGCGTTATAGCGGAAAGCACAGATACGCAGTATTTT
TRBV4-3	NA	TRBJ1-1	many	CASSQDPTATEAFF	TGCGCCAGCAGCCAAGACCCGACAGCCACTGAAGCTTTCTTT
TRBV29-1	NA	TRBJ1-1	many	CSFYTPGTMNTEAFF	TGCAGCTTCTACACACCCGGGACAATGAACACTGAAGCTTTCTTT
TRBV4-3	NA	TRBJ1-2	many	CASSQDRTGEVGYTF	TGCGCCAGCAGCCAAGATCGCACAGGAGAAGTGGGCTACACCTTC
TRBV2	NA	TRBJ2-7	NA	CASRILGRYEQYF	TGTGCCAGCAGGATCCTGGGGCGCTACGAGCAGTACTTC
TRBV7-7	NA	TRBJ2-2	many	CASSITGANTGELFF	TGTGCTAGCAGCATCACAGGCGCGAACACCGGGGAGCTGTTTTTT
TRBV20-1	TRBD1	TRBJ2-7	NA	CSAGDRVQALVRDEQYF	TGCAGTGCTGGGGACAGGGTGCAGGCCCTAGTGCGGGACGAGCAGTACTTC
TRBV3-1	NA	TRBJ2-7	many	CASSQDGSAEQYF	TGTGCCAGCAGCCAAGACGGGTCAGCGGAGCAGTACTTC
TRBV25-1	NA	TRBJ2-7	many	CASSDPGVGQRSYEQYF	TGTGCCAGCAGCGACCCGGGGGTGGGACAGCGCTCCTACGAGCAGTACTTC
TRBV4-1	TRBD1	TRBJ1-1	many	CASSQQANRGPAEAFF	TGCGCCAGCAGCCAACAAGCCAACAGGGGGCCAGCTGAAGCTTTCTTT
TRBV5-1	TRBD1	TRBJ2-5	many	CASSRQGRGQETQYF	TGCGCCAGCAGCAGACAGGGAAGGGGTCAAGAGACCCAGTACTTC
TRBV6-5	TRBD2	TRBJ2-1	NA	CASSYSLAGSYNEQFF	TGTGCCAGCAGTTACTCCTTAGCGGGATCCTACAATGAGCAGTTCTTC
TRBV9	TRBD2	TRBJ2-3	many	CASSAQRDWGDTQYF	TGTGCCAGCAGCGCCCAGCGGGATTGGGGAGATACGCAGTATTTT
TRBV7-9	NA	TRBJ2-2	few	CASSPGVRATGELFF	TGTGCCAGCAGCCCAGGGGTCCGGGCCACCGGGGAGCTGTTTTTT
TRBV5-5	TRBD1	TRBJ2-5	many	CASTFRTGEDMETQYF	TGTGCCAGCACCTTTCGGACAGGGGAAGACATGGAGACCCAGTACTTC
TRBV20-1	TRBD2	TRBJ2-1	many	CSAREDGTSGGAGLGEQFF	TGCAGTGCTAGAGAGGATGGGACTAGCGGGGGGGCGGGCTTGGGGGAGCAGTTCTTC
TRBV19	TRBD2	TRBJ2-7	few	CASSMGGSSYEQYF	TGTGCCAGTAGTATGGGCGGGAGCTCCTACGAGCAGTACTTC